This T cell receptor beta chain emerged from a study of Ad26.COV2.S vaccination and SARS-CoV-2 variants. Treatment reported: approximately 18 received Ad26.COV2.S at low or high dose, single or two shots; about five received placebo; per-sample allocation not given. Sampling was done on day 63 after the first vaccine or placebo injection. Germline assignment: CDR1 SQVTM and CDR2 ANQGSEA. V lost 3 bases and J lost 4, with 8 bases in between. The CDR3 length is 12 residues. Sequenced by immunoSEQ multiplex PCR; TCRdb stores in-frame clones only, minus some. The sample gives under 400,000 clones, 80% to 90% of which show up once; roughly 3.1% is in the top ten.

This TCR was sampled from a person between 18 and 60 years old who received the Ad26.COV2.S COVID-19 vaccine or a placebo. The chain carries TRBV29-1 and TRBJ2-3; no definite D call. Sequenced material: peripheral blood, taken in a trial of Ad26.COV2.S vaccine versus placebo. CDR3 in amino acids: CSVERGADTQYF. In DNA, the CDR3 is TGCAGCGTTGAGAGAGGTGCAGATACGCAGTATTTT.